Listed below are T cell receptor beta chains from one sample, sequenced in a study of blood T cell repertoires in COVID-19. Repertoires were generated with immunoSEQ multiplex PCR, while TCRdb's copy carries only in-frame clones and drops some. The data contain roughly 100,000 clones, 90% to 95% of them singletons. Sequenced input: peripheral blood. The receptors here all came from a man in his fifties or sixties with acute or convalescent COVID-19. Both conserved end residues are trimmed from each CDR3. Fields, in order: CDR3 protein, CDR3 length, clone size, V gene. Size values are once, few and many counts, or a class for expanded clones, and some rows have none.

cdr3_aa: ASSSWGASYEQY
cdr3_length: 12
clone_size: few
v_call: TRBV5-8

cdr3_aa: ASSFREGGYT
cdr3_length: 10
clone_size: once
v_call: TRBV27

cdr3_aa: ASSPYRDFDNEQF
cdr3_length: 13
clone_size: once
v_call: TRBV7-2

cdr3_aa: ASSGQIDSPLH
cdr3_length: 11
clone_size: -
v_call: TRBV12-3/TRBV12-4

cdr3_aa: ASSLAGDGYGYT
cdr3_length: 12
clone_size: -
v_call: TRBV5-1

cdr3_aa: ASSSGTSRDETQY
cdr3_length: 13
clone_size: -
v_call: TRBV5-1

cdr3_aa: ASSSTGTGEQY
cdr3_length: 11
clone_size: -
v_call: TRBV27

cdr3_aa: ASSLRGLNTEAF
cdr3_length: 12
clone_size: -
v_call: TRBV3-1/TRBV3-2

cdr3_aa: SATGTGYQETQY
cdr3_length: 12
clone_size: -
v_call: TRBV29-1

cdr3_aa: ASSTPGQGRTQY
cdr3_length: 12
clone_size: -
v_call: TRBV6-5

cdr3_aa: ASSLRGGTYNGHNEQF
cdr3_length: 16
clone_size: -
v_call: TRBV27

cdr3_aa: ASSVLTGQGYNEQF
cdr3_length: 14
clone_size: -
v_call: TRBV14

cdr3_aa: ASSPRTEVGPQH
cdr3_length: 12
clone_size: -
v_call: TRBV6-5

cdr3_aa: ASSRGQTIPIGYT
cdr3_length: 13
clone_size: -
v_call: TRBV3-1/TRBV3-2

cdr3_aa: ASSGGAENQPQH
cdr3_length: 12
clone_size: -
v_call: TRBV7-8

cdr3_aa: ASRADSTTSNYGYT
cdr3_length: 14
clone_size: once
v_call: TRBV2

cdr3_aa: ASSTQGQHTEAF
cdr3_length: 12
clone_size: -
v_call: TRBV2

cdr3_aa: ASTMGGSDTQY
cdr3_length: 11
clone_size: once
v_call: TRBV19

cdr3_aa: ASSVGPPGGYEQF
cdr3_length: 13
clone_size: -
v_call: TRBV2

cdr3_aa: ASSEAVAGNSPLH
cdr3_length: 13
clone_size: once
v_call: TRBV6-1

cdr3_aa: ASIVRASGTEYSYEQY
cdr3_length: 16
clone_size: -
v_call: TRBV21-1

cdr3_aa: ASRRGTGDNSPLH
cdr3_length: 13
clone_size: -
v_call: TRBV5-1

cdr3_aa: ASGSGGTYNSPLH
cdr3_length: 13
clone_size: -
v_call: TRBV4-2

cdr3_aa: ASSLLPLGTDPIREAF
cdr3_length: 16
clone_size: -
v_call: TRBV5-8